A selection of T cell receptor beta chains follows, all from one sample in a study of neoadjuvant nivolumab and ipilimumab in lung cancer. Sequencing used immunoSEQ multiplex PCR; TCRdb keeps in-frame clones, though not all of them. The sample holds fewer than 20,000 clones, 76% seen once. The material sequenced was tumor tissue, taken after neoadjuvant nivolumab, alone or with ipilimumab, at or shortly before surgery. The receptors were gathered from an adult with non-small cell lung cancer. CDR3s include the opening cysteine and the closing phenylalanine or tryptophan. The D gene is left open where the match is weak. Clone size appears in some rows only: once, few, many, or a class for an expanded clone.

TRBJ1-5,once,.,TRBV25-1,CASSAWGAYNQPQHF,TGTGCCAGCAGTGCCTGGGGCGCGTACAATCAGCCCCAGCATTTT
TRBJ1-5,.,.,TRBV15,CATSPSRKTGNQPQHF,TGTGCCACCAGCCCCTCGAGGAAAACGGGCAATCAGCCCCAGCATTTT
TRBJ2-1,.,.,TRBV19,CASRISSYNEQFF,TGTGCCAGTAGAATATCCTCCTACAATGAGCAGTTCTTC
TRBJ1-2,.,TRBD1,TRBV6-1,CASSVLPGQGDYGYTF,TGTGCCAGCAGTGTTCTTCCGGGACAGGGAGACTATGGCTACACCTTC
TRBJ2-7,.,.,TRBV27,CASSLSQRGRNEQYF,TGTGCCAGCAGTTTATCGCAGAGGGGCAGGAACGAGCAGTACTTC
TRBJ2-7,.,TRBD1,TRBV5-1,CASSPDGQGMYEQYF,TGCGCCAGCAGCCCTGACGGACAGGGTATGTACGAGCAGTACTTC
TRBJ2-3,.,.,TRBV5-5,CASSSQGIPGTDTQYF,TGTGCCAGCAGCTCTCAGGGGATCCCTGGCACAGATACGCAGTATTTT
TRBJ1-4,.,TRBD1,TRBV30,CAWGTDRNEKLFF,TGTGCCTGGGGAACGGACAGGAATGAAAAACTGTTTTTT
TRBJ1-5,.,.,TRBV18,CASSHFQGGTNQPQHF,TGTGCCAGCTCACATTTCCAAGGGGGGACCAATCAGCCCCAGCATTTT
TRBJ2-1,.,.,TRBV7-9,CASSLRPVNEQFF,TGTGCCAGCAGCTTAAGGCCAGTCAATGAGCAGTTCTTC
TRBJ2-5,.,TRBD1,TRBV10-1,CASTWTGSQETQYF,TGCGCCAGCACGTGGACAGGCTCTCAAGAGACCCAGTACTTC